This T cell receptor (beta chain) was sequenced in a study of beta chain features in type 1 diabetes. Study context: Cells sorted and examined across all samples totaled more than 90,000,000.

Sequencing targeted expressed TCRB transcripts, as all isolated RNA had been reverse transcribed. Repertoires were generated with immunoSEQ multiplex PCR, while TCRdb's copy carries only in-frame clones and drops some. The sample shows about 410,000 clones, approximately 15% of them seen only once. This clonotype was obtained from a young man in good health. Sequenced: naive CD4+ T cells from blood.

The CDR3 DNA follows: TGTGCCAGCAGTCCCTCAGGGGTAATGGGCTATGGCTACACCTTC. It specifies CASSPSGVMGYGYTF. The chain carries TRBV25-1 and TRBJ1-2; D might be TRBD1 (6 bases). V gave up 5 bases and J gave up 4 bases, with 17 bases separating them. The CDR3 spans 15 residues. Germline CDR1 reads MGHDK; CDR2 reads SYGVNS.